This T cell receptor beta chain stems from a study of T cell repertoires in cytomegalovirus infection. In the study overall: Both CMV infection and a matching HLA type were indicated by public TCR beta signatures.

Points on this clonotype: Antigen unknown.

TCRdb re-analysed the reads in MiXCR, keeping a single row per CDR3 protein. The data hold about 7,500 distinct CDR3 sequences, with roughly 53% observed a single time. The sample comprised PBMCs, sequenced either directly or after in vitro stimulation (not recorded which). The TCR sequence derives from a human donor in good health (CMV status not recorded). Some clones in this sample may be carry-over from other donors' samples.

The CDR3 here is CASSSPGQKRVQYF. CDR3 DNA sequence: TGTGCCAGCAGTTCTCCGGGACAGAAAAGGGTTCAGTACTTC. The chain uses TRBV12-3 or TRBV12-4 and TRBJ2-4; 7 bases are shared with TRBD1. With V trimmed by 4 bases and J by 11 bases, 11 bases remained unmatched. The CDR3 is made up of 14 amino acids.